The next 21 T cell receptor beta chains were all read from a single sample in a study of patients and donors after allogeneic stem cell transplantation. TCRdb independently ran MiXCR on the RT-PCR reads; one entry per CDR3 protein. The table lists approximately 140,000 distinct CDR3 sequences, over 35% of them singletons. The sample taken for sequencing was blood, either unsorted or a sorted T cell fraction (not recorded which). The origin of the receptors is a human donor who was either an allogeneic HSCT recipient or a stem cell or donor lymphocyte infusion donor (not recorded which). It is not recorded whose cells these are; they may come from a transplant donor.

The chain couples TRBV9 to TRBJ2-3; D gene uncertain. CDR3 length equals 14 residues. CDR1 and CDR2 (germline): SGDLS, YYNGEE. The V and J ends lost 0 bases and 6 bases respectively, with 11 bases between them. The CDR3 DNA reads TGTGCCAGCAGCGTAGGGGAAGGGCGTGATACGCAGTATTTT. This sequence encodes CASSVGEGRDTQYF.

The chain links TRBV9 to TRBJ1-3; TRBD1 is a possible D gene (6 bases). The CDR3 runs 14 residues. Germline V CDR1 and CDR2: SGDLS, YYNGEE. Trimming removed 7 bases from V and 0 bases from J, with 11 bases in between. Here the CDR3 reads CASESGASGNTIYF. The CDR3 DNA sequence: TGTGCCAGCGAATCGGGGGCCTCTGGAAACACCATATATTTT.

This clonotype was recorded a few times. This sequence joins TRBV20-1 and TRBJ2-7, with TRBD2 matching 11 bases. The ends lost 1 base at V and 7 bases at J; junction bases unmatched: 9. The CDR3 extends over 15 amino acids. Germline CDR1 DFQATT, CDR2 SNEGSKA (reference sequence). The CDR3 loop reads CSARVLAGALGEQYF. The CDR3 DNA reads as TGCAGTGCTAGAGTACTAGCGGGGGCACTGGGGGAGCAGTACTTC.

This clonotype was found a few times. The CDR3 coding sequence is TGCAGTGCAGACGCCGGGACAGGGGGCCTTAATCAGCCCCAGCATTTT. Encoded protein: CSADAGTGGLNQPQHF. The chain joins TRBV20-1 to TRBJ1-5, with 12 bases identical to TRBD1. J gave up 4 bases and V 6 bases, and 10 bases lay outside the gene matches. In germline, CDR1 is DFQATT, CDR2 SNEGSKA (reference sequence). The CDR3 consists of 16 residues.

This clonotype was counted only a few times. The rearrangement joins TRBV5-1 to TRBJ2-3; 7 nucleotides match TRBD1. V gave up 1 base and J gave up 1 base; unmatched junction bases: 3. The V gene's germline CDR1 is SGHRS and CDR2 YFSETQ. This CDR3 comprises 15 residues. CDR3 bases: TGCGCCAGCAGCTTGCTGACAGGGCGCACAGATACGCAGTATTTT. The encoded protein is CASSLLTGRTDTQYF.

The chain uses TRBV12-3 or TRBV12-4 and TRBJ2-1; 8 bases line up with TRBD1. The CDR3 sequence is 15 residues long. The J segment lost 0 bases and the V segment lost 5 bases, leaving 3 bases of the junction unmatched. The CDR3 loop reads CASSPGTGSYNEQFF. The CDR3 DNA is TGTGCCAGCAGTCCCGGGACAGGCTCCTACAATGAGCAGTTCTTC.

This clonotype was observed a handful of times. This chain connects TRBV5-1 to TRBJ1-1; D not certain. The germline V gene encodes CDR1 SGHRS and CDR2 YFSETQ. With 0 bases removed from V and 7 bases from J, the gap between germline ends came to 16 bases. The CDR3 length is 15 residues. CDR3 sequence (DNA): TGCGCCAGCAGCTTGGTTCCCAGCGACGACCATGAAGCTTTCTTT. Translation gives CASSLVPSDDHEAFF.

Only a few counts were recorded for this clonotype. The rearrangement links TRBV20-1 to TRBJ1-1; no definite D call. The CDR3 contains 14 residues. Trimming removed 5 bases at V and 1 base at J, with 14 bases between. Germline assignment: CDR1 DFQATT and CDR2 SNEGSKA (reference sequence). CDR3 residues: CSALDEATNTEAFF. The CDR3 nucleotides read TGCAGTGCTTTAGATGAGGCTACGAACACTGAAGCTTTCTTT.

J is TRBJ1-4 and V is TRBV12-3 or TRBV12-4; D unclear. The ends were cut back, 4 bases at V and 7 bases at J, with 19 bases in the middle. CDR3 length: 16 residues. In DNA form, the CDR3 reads TGTGCCAGCAGTTCCTCCTCTATAGGAGGAGCTGAAAAACTGTTTTTT. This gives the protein CASSSSSIGGAEKLFF.

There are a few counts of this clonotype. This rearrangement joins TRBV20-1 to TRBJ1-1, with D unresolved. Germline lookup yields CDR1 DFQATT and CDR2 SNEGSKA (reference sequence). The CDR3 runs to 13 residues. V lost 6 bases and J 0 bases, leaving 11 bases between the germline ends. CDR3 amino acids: CSALLALNTEAFF. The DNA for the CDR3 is TGCAGTGCACTGCTCGCCCTGAACACTGAAGCTTTCTTT.

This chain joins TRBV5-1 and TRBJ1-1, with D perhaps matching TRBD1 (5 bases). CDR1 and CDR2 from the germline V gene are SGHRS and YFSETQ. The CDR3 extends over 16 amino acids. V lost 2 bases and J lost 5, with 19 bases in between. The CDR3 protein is CASSFSFVGGRTEAFF. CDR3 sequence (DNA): TGCGCCAGCAGCTTTTCGTTCGTCGGGGGTCGTACTGAAGCTTTCTTT.

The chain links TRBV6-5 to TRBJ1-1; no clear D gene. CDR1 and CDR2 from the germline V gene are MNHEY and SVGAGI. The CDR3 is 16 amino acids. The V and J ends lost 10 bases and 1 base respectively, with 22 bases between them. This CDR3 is CATLNAVDKWNTEAFF. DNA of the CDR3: TGTGCCACTCTAAACGCAGTTGACAAATGGAACACTGAAGCTTTCTTT.

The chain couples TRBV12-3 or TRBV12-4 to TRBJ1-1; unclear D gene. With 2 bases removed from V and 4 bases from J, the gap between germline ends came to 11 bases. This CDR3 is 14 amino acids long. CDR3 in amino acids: CASSLLRLGTEAFF. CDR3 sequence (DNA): TGTGCCAGCAGTTTACTCCGTCTCGGCACTGAAGCTTTCTTT.

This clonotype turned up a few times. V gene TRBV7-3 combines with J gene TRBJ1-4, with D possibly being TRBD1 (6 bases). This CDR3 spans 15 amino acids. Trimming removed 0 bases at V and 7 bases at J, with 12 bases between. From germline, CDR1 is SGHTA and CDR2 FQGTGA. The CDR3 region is CASSLTKGEIEKLFF. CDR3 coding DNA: TGTGCCAGCAGCTTAACTAAGGGGGAGATTGAAAAACTGTTTTTT.

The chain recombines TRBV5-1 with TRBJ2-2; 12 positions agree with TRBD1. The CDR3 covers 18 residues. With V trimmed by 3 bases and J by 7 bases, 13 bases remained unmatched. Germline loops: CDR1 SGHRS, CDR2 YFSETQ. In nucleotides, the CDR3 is TGCGCCAGCAGCTGGACCGCCGGGACAGGGGGCCTCGACGGGGAGCTGTTTTTT. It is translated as CASSWTAGTGGLDGELFF.

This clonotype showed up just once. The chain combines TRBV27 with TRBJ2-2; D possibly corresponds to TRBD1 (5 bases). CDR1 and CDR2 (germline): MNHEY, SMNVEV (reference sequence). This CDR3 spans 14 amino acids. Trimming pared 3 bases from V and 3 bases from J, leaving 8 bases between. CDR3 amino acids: CASSFIRDTGELFF. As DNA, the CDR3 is TGTGCCAGCAGTTTTATCAGGGACACCGGGGAGCTGTTTTTT.

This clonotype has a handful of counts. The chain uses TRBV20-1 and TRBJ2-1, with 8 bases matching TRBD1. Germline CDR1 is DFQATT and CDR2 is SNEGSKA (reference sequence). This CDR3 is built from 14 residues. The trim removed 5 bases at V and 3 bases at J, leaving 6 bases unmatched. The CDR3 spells CSASTGDVYNEQFF. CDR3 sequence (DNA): TGCAGTGCTTCGACAGGGGATGTCTACAATGAGCAGTTCTTC.

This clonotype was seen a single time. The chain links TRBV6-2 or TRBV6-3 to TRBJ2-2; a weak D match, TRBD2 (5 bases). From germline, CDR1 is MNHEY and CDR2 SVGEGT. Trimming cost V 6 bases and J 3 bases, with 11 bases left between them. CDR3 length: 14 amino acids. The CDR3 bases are TGTGCCAGCAGCCGAGAAGCGGACACCGGGGAGCTGTTTTTT. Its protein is CASSREADTGELFF.

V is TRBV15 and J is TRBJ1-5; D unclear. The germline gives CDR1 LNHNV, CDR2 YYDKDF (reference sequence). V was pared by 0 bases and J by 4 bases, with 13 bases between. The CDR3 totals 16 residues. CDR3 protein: CATSRDQGQRNQPQHF. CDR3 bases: TGTGCCACCAGCAGAGATCAAGGCCAGAGGAATCAGCCCCAGCATTTT.

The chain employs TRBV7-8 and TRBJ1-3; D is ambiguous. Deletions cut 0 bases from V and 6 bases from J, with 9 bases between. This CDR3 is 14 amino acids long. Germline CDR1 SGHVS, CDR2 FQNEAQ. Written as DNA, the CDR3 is TGTGCCAGCAGCTTAGCGGTTCGGGAAAACACCATATATTTT. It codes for CASSLAVRENTIYF.

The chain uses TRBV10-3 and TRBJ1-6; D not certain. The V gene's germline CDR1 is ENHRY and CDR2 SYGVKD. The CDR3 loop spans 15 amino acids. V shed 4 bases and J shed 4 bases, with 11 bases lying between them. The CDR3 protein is CAISGSESYNSPLHF. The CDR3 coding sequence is TGTGCCATCAGTGGAAGCGAATCTTATAATTCACCCCTCCACTTT.